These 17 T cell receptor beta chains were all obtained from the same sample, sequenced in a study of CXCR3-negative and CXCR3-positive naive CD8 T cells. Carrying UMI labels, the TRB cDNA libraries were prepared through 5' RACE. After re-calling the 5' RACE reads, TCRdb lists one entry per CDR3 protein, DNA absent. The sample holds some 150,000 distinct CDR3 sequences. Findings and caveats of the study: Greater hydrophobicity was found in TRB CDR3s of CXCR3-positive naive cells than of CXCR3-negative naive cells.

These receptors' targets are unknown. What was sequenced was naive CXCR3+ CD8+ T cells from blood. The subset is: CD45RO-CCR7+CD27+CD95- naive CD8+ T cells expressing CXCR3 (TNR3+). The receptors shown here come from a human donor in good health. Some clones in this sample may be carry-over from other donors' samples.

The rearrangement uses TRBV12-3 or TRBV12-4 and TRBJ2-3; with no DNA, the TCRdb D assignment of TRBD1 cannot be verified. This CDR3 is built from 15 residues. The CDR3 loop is CASRRGRIGTDTQYF.

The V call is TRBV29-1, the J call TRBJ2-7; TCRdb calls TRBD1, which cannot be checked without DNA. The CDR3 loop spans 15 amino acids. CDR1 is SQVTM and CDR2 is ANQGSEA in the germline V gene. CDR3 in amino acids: CSVETPGTEAYEQYF.

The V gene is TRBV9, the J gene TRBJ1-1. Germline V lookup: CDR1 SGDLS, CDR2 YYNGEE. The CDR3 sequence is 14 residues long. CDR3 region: CASSGGPDDTEAFF.

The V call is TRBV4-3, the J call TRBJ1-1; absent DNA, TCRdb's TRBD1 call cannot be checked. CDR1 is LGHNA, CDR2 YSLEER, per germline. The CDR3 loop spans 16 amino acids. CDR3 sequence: CASSQDRGGLTTEAFF.

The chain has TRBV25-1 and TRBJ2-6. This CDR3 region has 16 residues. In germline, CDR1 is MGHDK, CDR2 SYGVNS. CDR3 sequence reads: CASSEGRGWRANVLTF.

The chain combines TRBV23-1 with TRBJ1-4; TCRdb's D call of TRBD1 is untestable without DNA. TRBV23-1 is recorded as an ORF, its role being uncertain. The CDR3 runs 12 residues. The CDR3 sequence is CASTGVYEKLFF.

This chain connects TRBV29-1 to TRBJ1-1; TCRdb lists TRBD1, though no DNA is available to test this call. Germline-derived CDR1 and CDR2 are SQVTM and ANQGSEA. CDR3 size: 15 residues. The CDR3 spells CSVEDLQGRNTEAFF. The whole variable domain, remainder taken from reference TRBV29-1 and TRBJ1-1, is SAVISQKPSRDICQRGTSLTIQCQVDSQVTMMFWYRQQPGQSLTLIATANQGSEATYESGFVIDKFPISRPNLTFSTLTVSNMSPEDSSIYLCSVEDLQGRNTEAFFGQGTRLTVV.

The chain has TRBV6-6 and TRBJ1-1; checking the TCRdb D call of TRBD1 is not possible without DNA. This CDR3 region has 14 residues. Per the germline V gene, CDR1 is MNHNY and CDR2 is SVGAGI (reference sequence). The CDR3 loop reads CASSIQTGHTEASF.

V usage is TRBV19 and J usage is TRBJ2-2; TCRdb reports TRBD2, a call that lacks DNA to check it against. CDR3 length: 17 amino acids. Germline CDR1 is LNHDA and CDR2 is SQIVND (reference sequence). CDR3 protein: CASSPGTSGVYTGELFF.

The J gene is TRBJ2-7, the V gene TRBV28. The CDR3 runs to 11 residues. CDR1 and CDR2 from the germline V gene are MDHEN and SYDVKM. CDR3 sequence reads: CASSWTYEQYF.

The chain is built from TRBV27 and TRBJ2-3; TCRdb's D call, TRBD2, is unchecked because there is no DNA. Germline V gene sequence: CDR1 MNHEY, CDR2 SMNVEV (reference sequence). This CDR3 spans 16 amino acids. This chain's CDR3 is CASSLWVASRTDTQYF.

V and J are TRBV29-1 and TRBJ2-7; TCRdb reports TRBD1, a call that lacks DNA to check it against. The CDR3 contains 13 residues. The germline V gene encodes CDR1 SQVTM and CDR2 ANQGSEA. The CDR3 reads CSVCWTDSYEQYF.

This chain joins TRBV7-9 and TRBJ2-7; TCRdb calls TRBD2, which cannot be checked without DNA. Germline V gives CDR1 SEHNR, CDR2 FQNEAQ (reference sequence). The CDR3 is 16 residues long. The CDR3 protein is CASSPRAGEDAYEQYF.

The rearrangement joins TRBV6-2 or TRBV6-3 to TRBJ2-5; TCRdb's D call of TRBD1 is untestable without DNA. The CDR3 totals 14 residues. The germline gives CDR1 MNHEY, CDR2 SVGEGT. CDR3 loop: CASSPGRQVETQYF.

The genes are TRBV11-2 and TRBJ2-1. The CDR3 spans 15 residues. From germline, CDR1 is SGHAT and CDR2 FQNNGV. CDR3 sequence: CASSLEARTYNEQFF.

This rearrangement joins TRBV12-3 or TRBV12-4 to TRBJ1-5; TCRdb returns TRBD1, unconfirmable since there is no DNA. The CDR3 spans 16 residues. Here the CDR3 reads CASSLAKGASNQPQHF.

The CDR3 sequence is CASSPRDRGNTGELFF. The V and J genes are TRBV7-9 and TRBJ2-2; the D gene TCRdb calls, TRBD1, cannot be checked with no DNA. Germline CDR1 is SEHNR and CDR2 is FQNEAQ (reference sequence). The CDR3 runs 16 residues.